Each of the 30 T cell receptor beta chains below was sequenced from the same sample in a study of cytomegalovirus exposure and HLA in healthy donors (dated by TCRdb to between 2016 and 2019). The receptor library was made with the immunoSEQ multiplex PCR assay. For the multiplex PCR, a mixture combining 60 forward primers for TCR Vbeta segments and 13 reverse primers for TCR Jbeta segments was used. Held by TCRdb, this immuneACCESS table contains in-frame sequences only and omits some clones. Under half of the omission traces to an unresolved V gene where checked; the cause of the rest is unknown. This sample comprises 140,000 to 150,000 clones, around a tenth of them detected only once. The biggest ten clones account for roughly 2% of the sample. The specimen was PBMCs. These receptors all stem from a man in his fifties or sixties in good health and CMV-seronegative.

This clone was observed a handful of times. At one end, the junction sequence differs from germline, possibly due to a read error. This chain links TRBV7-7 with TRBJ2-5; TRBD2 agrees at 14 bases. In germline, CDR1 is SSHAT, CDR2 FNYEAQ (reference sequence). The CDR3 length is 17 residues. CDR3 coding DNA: TGTGCTAGCAGCTTAGGGGGACTAGCGGGGGCGCAAGAGACCCAGTACTTC. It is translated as CASSLGGLAGAQETQYF.

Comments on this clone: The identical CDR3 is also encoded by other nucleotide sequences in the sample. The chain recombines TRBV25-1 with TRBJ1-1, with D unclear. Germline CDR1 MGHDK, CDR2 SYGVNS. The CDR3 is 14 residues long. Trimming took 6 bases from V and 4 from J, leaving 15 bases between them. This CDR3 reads CASRREGDGTEAFF. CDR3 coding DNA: TGTGCCAGCAGACGTGAAGGAGATGGCACTGAAGCTTTCTTT.

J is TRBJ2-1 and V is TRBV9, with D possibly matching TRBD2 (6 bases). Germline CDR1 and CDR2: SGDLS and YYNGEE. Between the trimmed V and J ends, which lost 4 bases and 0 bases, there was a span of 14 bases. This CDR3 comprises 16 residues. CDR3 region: CASSPIAASSYNEQFF. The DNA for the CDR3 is TGTGCCAGCAGCCCCATAGCGGCGAGCTCCTACAATGAGCAGTTCTTC.

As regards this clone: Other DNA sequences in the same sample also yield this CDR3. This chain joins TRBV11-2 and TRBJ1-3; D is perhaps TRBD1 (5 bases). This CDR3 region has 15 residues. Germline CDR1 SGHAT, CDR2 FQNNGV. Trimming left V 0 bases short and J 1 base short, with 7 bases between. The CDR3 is CASSLETASGNTIYF. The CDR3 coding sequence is TGTGCCAGCAGCTTAGAGACAGCATCTGGAAACACCATATATTTT.

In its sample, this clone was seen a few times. The CDR3 sequence is CASSLGQVDVTGELFF. CDR3 in DNA: TGTGCCAGCAGCTTAGGACAGGTCGATGTCACCGGGGAGCTGTTTTTT. V gene TRBV7-9 combines with J gene TRBJ2-2, with D tentatively TRBD1 (6 bases). Looked up from germline, CDR1 is SEHNR and CDR2 is FQNEAQ (reference sequence). The CDR3 is 16 residues long. Trimming stripped 1 base from V and 4 bases from J, with 13 bases between.

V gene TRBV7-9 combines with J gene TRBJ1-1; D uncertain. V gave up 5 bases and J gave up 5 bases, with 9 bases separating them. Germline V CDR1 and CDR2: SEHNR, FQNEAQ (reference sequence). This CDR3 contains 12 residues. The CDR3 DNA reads TGTGCCAGCAGCCTCCCGGGGACTGAAGCTTTCTTT. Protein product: CASSLPGTEAFF.

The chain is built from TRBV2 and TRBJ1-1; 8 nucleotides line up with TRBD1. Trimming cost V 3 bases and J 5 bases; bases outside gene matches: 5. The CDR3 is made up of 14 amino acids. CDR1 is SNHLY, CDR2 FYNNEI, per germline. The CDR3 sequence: CASSDRGRGTEAFF. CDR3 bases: TGTGCCAGCAGTGACAGGGGGCGCGGAACTGAAGCTTTCTTT.

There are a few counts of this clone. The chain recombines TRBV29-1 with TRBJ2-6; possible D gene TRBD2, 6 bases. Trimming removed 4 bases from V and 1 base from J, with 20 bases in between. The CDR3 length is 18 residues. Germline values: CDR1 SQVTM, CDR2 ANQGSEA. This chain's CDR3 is CSVGGDEQGGSGANVLTF. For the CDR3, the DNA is TGCAGCGTTGGGGGGGATGAGCAGGGCGGGTCTGGGGCCAACGTCCTGACTTTC.

The CDR3 DNA sequence: TGTGCCAGCAGCTTAGGCGGGGGCCTCTCCTACGAGCAGTACTTC. This codes for CASSLGGGLSYEQYF. This sequence joins TRBV7-2 and TRBJ2-7; possible D gene TRBD2, 7 bases. The V gene's germline CDR1 is SGHTA and CDR2 FQGNSA. The CDR3 length is 15 residues. V was trimmed by 1 base and J by 0 bases, leaving 10 bases between them.

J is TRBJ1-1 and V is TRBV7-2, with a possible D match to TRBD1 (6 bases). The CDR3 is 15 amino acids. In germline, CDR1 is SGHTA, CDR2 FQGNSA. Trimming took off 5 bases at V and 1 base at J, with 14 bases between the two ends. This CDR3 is CASSPHRVRNTEAFF. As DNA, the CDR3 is TGTGCCAGCAGCCCCCACAGGGTTCGGAACACTGAAGCTTTCTTT. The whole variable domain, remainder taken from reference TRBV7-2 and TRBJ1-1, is GAGVSQSPSNKVTEKGKDVELRCDPISGHTALYWYRQSLGQGLEFLIYFQGNSAPDKSGLPSDRFSAERTGGSVSTLTIQRTQQEDSAVYLCASSPHRVRNTEAFFGQGTRLTVV.

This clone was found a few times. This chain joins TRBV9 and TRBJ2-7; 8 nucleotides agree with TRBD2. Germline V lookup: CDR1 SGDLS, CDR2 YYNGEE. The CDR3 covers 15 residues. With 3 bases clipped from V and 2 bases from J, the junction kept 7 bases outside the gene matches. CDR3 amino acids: CASSALSGGPYEQYF. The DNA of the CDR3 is TGTGCCAGCAGCGCCCTTTCGGGGGGGCCCTACGAGCAGTACTTC.

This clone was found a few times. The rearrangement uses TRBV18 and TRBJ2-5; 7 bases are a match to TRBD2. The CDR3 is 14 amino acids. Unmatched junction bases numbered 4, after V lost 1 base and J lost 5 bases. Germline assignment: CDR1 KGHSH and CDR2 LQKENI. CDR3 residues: CASSPRGSGETQYF. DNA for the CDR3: TGTGCCAGCTCACCACGGGGTAGCGGGGAGACCCAGTACTTC.

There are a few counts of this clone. CDR3 sequence: CSVPPGEGTDTQYF. DNA for the CDR3: TGCAGCGTCCCCCCAGGGGAAGGCACAGATACGCAGTATTTT. The V gene is TRBV29-1, the J gene TRBJ2-3; TRBD1 is a possible D gene (6 bases). Trimming removed 6 bases from V and 1 base from J, with 14 bases in between. The germline CDR1 and CDR2 sequences are SQVTM and ANQGSEA. The CDR3 length is 14 residues.

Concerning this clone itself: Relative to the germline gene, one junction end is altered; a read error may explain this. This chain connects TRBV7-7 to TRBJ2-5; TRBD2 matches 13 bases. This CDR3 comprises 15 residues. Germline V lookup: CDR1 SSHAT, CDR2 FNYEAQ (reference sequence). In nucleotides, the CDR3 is TGTGCTAGCAGCCCGCGGACTAGCGGGGGAGAGACCCAGTACTTC. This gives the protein CASSPRTSGGETQYF.

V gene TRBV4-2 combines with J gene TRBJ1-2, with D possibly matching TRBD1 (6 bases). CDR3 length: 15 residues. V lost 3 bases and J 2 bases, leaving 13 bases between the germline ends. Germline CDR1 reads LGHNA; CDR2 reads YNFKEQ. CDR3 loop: CASSQDGTTNYGYTF. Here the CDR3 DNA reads TGTGCCAGCAGCCAGGATGGGACAACGAACTATGGCTACACCTTC.

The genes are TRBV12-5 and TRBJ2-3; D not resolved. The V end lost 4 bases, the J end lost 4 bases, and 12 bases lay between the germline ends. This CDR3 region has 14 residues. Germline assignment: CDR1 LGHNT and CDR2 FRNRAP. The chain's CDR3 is CASGSLRSPDTQYF. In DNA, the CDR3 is TGTGCTAGTGGTTCTCTACGATCTCCAGATACGCAGTATTTT.

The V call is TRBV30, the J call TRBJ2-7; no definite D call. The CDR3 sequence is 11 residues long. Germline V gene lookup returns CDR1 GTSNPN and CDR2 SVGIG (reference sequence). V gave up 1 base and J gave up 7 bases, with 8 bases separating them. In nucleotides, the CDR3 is TGTGCCTGGAGTGCCCGAGCGGAGCAGTACTTC. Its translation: CAWSARAEQYF.

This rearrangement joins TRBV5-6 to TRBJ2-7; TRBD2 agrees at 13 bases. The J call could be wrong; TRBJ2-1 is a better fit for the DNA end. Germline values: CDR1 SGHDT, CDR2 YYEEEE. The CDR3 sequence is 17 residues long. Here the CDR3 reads CASSLELAGGFYNEQFF. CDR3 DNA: TGTGCCAGCAGCTTGGAACTAGCGGGAGGGTTCTACAATGAGCAGTTCTTC.

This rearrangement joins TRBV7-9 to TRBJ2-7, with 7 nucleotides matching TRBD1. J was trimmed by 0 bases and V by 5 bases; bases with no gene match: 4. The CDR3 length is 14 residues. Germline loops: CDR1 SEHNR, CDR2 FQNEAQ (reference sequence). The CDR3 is CASSIQGPSYEQYF. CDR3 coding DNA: TGTGCCAGCAGCATACAGGGGCCCTCCTACGAGCAGTACTTC.

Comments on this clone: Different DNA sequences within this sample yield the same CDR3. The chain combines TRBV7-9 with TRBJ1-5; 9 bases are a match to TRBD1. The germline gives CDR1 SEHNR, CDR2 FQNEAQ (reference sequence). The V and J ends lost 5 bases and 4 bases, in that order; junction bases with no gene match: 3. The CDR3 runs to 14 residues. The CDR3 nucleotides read TGTGCCAGCAGCCTGGACAGGGGTAATCAGCCCCAGCATTTT. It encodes CASSLDRGNQPQHF.

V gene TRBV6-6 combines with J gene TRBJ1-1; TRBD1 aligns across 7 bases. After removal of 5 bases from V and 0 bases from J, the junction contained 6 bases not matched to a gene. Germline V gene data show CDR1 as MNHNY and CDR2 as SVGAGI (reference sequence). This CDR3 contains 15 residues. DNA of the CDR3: TGTGCCAGCAGTCCGAAGGACAGGATGAACACTGAAGCTTTCTTT. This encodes CASSPKDRMNTEAFF.

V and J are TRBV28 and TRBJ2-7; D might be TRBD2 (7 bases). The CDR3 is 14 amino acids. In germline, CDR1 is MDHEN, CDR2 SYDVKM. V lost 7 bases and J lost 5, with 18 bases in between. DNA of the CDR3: TGTGCCAGCATTCGGGGCCCGGGGGGCCACGAGCAGTACTTC. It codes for CASIRGPGGHEQYF.

In DNA, the CDR3 is TGTGCCAGCAGTTTAGGTGTACTAGCAGGAAGTAGCACAGATACGCAGTATTTT. Translated, it gives CASSLGVLAGSSTDTQYF. The chain combines TRBV28 with TRBJ2-3, with D possibly matching TRBD2 (6 bases). Germline CDR1 is MDHEN and CDR2 is SYDVKM. The CDR3 is made up of 18 amino acids. V lost 2 bases and J 0 bases, leaving 18 bases between the germline ends.

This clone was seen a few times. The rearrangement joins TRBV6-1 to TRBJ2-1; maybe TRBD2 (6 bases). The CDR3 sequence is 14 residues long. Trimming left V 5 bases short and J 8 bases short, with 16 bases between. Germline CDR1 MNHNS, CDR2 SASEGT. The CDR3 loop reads CASSSGRGSDEQFF. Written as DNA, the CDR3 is TGTGCCAGCAGTTCCGGGAGAGGGAGCGATGAGCAGTTCTTC.

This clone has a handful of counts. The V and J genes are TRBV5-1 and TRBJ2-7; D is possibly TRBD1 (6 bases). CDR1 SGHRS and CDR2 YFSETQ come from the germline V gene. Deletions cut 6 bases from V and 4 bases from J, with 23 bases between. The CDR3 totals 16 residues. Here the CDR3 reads CASNAGAPESPYEQYF. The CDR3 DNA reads TGCGCCAGCAACGCAGGGGCCCCAGAGTCCCCTTACGAGCAGTACTTC.

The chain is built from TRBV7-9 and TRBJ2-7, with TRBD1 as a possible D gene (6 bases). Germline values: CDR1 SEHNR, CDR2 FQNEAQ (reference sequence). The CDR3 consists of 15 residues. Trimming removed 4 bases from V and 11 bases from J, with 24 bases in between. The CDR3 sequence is CASSSDATLSGEKYF. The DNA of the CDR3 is TGTGCCAGCAGCTCGGACGCGACCCTTTCAGGGGAGAAGTACTTC. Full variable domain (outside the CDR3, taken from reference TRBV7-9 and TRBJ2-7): DTGVSQNPRHKITKRGQNVTFRCDPISEHNRLYWYRQTLGQGPEFLTYFQNEAQLEKSRLLSDRFSAERPKGSFSTLEIQRTEQGDSAMYLCASSSDATLSGEKYFGPGTRLTVT.

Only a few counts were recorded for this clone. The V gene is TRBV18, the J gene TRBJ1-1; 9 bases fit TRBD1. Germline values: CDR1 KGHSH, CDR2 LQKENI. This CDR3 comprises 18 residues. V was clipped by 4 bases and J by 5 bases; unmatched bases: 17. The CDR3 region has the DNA TGTGCCAGCTCACGATACGGGACAGGGAGGGGGGTTGGAACTGAAGCTTTCTTT. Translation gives CASSRYGTGRGVGTEAFF.

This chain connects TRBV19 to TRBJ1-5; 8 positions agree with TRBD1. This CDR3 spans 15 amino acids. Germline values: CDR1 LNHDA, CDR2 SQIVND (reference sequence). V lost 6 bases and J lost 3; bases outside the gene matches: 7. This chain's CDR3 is CASSRGQVFNQPQHF. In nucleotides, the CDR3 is TGTGCCAGTAGCAGGGGACAGGTCTTCAATCAGCCCCAGCATTTT.

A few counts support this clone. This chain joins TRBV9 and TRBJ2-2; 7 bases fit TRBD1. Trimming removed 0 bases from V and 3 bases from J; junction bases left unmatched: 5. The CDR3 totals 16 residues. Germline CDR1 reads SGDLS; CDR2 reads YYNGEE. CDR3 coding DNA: TGTGCCAGCAGCGTAGACCCAGGGGGAGACACCGGGGAGCTGTTTTTT. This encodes CASSVDPGGDTGELFF.

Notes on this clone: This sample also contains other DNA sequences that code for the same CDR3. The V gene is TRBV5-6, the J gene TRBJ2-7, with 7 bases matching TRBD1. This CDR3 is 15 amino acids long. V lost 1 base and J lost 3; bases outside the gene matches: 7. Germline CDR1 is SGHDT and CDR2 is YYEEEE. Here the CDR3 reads CASSLIGGANYEQYF. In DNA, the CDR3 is TGTGCCAGCAGCTTGATAGGGGGCGCTAACTACGAGCAGTACTTC.